The subject of this entry is one TCR beta chain. The antigen is not known. A clone one base away is much larger, so this may be a read error. Amplification of TCR beta CDR3 regions was performed using RNA transcripts as template. The HTBI primer set drove a first-round RT-PCR of the TCR CDR3. TCRdb reanalysed the multiplex PCR reads using MiXCR and keeps one entry per CDR3 protein. There are hundreds of thousands of distinct CDR3 sequences in the sample; 45% occur only once, and roughly 7.2% lies in the top ten. The record originates from a study of T cells in Graves' hyperthyroidism and ophthalmopathy. CDR3 length: 14 amino acids. In germline, CDR1 is SNHLY, CDR2 FYNNEI. Study results and caveats: Stable hyperthyroidism and ophthalmopathy were separated using 13 V-J signatures.

The chain couples TRBV2 to TRBJ1-2; D not resolved. The TCR was taken from an adult man with Graves' disease, either hyperthyroidism or ophthalmopathy (not recorded which). Sequences were obtained from peripheral blood or thyroid tissue (not recorded which). DNA for the CDR3: TGTGCCAGCAGTTCCGACGGACCGCACTATGACTACACCTTC. Protein: CASSSDGPHYDYTF.